The rows below give T cell receptor beta chains drawn from one sample of a study of shared T cell receptors in the human thymus. Data came from immunoSEQ multiplex PCR; TCRdb stores just in-frame clones and leaves some out. The sample has around 730,000 clones; approximately 85% are singletons. These records were also assigned to another study, of human thymus T cells.

Material for sequencing was thymocytes. The receptors were gathered from a girl under three years old with a congenital heart defect. Each CDR3 is given with its conserved first and last residue. D genes are given only for firm matches. Expanded clones get a size class; other rows say once, few or many, or leave the size out.

TRBV10-3	.	TRBJ2-6	.	TGTGCCATCAATACTCCGGGGACTGGGGCCAACGTCCTGACTTTC	CAINTPGTGANVLTF
TRBV28	.	TRBJ2-7	TRBD1	TGTGCCACCCTACCCTTCAGGGCAGGGGGCGCCGGCTCCTACGAGCAGTACTTC	CATLPFRAGGAGSYEQYF
TRBV6-4	.	TRBJ1-6	.	TGTGCCAGCAGTGACGGGGCGCGGGGCCGGAGCTCCTATAATTCACCCCTCCACTTT	CASSDGARGRSSYNSPLHF
TRBV7-3	.	TRBJ1-5	.	TGTGCCAGCAGCCCTTGGGGGAGGGTCAAAGGGGCCAATCAGCCCCAGCATTTT	CASSPWGRVKGANQPQHF
TRBV7-7	.	TRBJ2-5	.	TGTGCCATCAACGCAGATGGGACCCAGTACTTC	CAINADGTQYF
TRBV2	.	TRBJ1-2	.	TGTGCCAGCAGTGAAAGATGGGAGGGGCAGGGGAATGGCTACACCTTC	CASSERWEGQGNGYTF
TRBV15	.	TRBJ2-1	TRBD2	TGTGCCACCAGCAGGGGGAGACTAGCGGAGTACAATGAGCAGTTCTTC	CATSRGRLAEYNEQFF
TRBV6-5	.	TRBJ1-1	.	TGTGCCAGCAGTTCCCGGCAGGGGAACACTGAAGCTTTCTTT	CASSSRQGNTEAFF
TRBV2	.	TRBJ2-4	TRBD1	TGTGCCAGCAGTCGGGACAGGGGGATGAATTCTGCCAAAAACATTCAGTACTTC	CASSRDRGMNSAKNIQYF
TRBV5-4	.	TRBJ2-7	.	TGTGCCAGCAGTTTGGGACGGACTTTCTACGAGCAGTACTTC	CASSLGRTFYEQYF
TRBV19	.	TRBJ1-6	.	TGTGCCAGTAGTATAGGTCCGAATATGGTCTATATCCAAAGCGACTATAATTCACCCCTCCACTTT	CASSIGPNMVYIQSDYNSPLHF
TRBV19	.	TRBJ2-7	TRBD1	TGTGCCAGTAGTATGAAATGGGACAGAGAAACCTACGAGCAGTACTTC	CASSMKWDRETYEQYF
TRBV27	.	TRBJ1-1	.	TGTGCCAGCAGTACACTAGGAACAGTCGACACTGAAGCTTTCTTT	CASSTLGTVDTEAFF
TRBV5-1	.	TRBJ1-1	TRBD1	TGCGCCAGCAGTTTGAGGGACAGAAAAAACACTGAAGCTTTCTTT	CASSLRDRKNTEAFF
TRBV4-3	.	TRBJ2-3	.	TGCGCCAGCAGCCAAGTGACAGTATCTAGCACAGATACGCAGTATTTT	CASSQVTVSSTDTQYF
TRBV9	.	TRBJ2-3	TRBD1	TGTGCCAGCAGCGACCGGGACAGTCACTCTAGCACAGATACGCAGTATTTT	CASSDRDSHSSTDTQYF
TRBV5-1	.	TRBJ2-7	.	TGCGCCAGCAGCTTGGGTCCGGGCGAGCAGTACTTC	CASSLGPGEQYF
TRBV2	few	TRBJ1-2	.	TGTGCCAGCATTGCCATCGGGGGGGCTGGTGGCTACACCTTC	CASIAIGGAGGYTF
TRBV29-1	.	TRBJ1-5	.	TGCAGCGTTGAAGTTGGTCCAGCGGATGGCAATCAGCCCCAGCATTTT	CSVEVGPADGNQPQHF
TRBV27	.	TRBJ2-7	.	TGTGCCAGCCGTTACCAGGGGACCTACGAGCAGTACTTC	CASRYQGTYEQYF
TRBV7-8	once	TRBJ2-3	TRBD1	TGTGCCAGCAGCTTTAGAGGGCGGGGACAGGGTGCAGATACGCAGTATTTT	CASSFRGRGQGADTQYF
TRBV7-9	.	TRBJ1-2	TRBD1	TGTGCCAGCAGTTCCGACCCCGGGACAGGGGAAGGCTACACCTTC	CASSSDPGTGEGYTF
TRBV27	.	TRBJ1-1	.	TGTGCCAGCCAGGGAAGAGGGGGTTTTGTAGCTTTCTTT	CASQGRGGFVAFF
TRBV13	few	TRBJ1-3	.	TGTGCCAGCAGCTTATTTATGGGGGCTCCCAGGGGAAACACCATATATTTT	CASSLFMGAPRGNTIYF
TRBV27	.	TRBJ1-6	TRBD1	TGTGCCAGCGGTGGACAGGGCCAATCCAATAATTCCCCCCTCCACTTT	CASGGQGQSNNSPLHF